The source of this T cell receptor beta chain is a study of cytomegalovirus exposure and HLA in healthy donors. As for the study in general: A prior analysis found more than 90 million unique TCR beta sequences from 170 million or so T cells.

CDR1 is MNHNS, CDR2 SASEGT, per germline. After removal of 0 bases from V and 15 bases from J, the junction contained 10 bases not matched to a gene. This CDR3 is 14 amino acids long. 13 Jbeta primers and 60 Vbeta primers were used for the PCR. TCRdb's table, derived via immunoSEQ multiplex PCR, lists solely in-frame clones and lacks some. The repertoire includes 170,000 or so clones, roughly 80% of them detected once, and 4.8% sits in the top ten. The donors comprised healthy bone marrow donors. The clonotype comes from a man in his late teens or twenties in good health and CMV-seronegative. Material for sequencing was PBMCs. The rearrangement joins TRBV6-1 to TRBJ2-1; 8 bases fit TRBD2. The CDR3 nucleotides are TGTGCCAGCAGTGAAGCGCCTAGCGGGTCCACGGGGTTCTTC. Protein: CASSEAPSGSTGFF.